This TCR beta chain was documented in a study of blood T cell repertoires in COVID-19. Overall study context: The United States, Italy and Spain provided the acute and convalescent COVID-19 samples. Sources were T cells, B-cell-depleted T cells, or PBMCs; the material itself was cDNA or gDNA.

This CDR3 has 15 amino acids. V was cut by 7 bases and J by 3 bases, with 18 bases left in between. Germline V gene lookup returns CDR1 SNHLY and CDR2 FYNNEI. Authors' analysis steps: Reference gene primer amplification gave nucleated cell count estimates. The table came from immunoSEQ multiplex PCR; TCRdb's copy has only in-frame clones and leaves some out. That table supplies the V and J calls and clone size; D and trimming were determined from the DNA. The table includes 53,000 or so clones, around three quarters detected once. This chain uses TRBV2 with TRBJ1-1; no definite D call. The receptor comes from a man aged 55 to 69 with acute or convalescent COVID-19. The specimen sequenced was peripheral blood. CDR3 sequence: CASTTVVGLHTEAFF. In DNA, the CDR3 is TGTGCCAGCACCACCGTGGTAGGACTCCACACTGAAGCTTTCTTT.